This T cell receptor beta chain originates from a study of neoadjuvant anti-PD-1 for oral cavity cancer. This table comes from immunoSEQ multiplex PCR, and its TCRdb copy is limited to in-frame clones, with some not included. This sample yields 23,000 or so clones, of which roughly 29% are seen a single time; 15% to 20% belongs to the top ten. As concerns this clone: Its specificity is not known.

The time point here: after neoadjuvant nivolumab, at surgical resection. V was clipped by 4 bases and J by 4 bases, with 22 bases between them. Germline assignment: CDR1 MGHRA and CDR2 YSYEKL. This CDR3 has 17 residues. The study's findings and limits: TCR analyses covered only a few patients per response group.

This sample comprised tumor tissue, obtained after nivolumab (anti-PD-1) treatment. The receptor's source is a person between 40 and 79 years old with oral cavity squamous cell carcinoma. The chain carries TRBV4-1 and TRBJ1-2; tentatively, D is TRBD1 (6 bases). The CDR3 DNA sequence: TGCGCCAGCAGCCCCTCCCAGGCCGACAGGTCGCGCTATGGCTACACCTTC. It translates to CASSPSQADRSRYGYTF.